Many counts were recorded for the clone carrying this TCR beta chain. This entry comes from a study of T-cell memory formation after mild COVID-19. As for the study in general: TCR clusters showed largely donor specificity.

The CDR3 is made up of 13 amino acids. Germline V gene sequence: CDR1 MNHEY, CDR2 SVGAGI. Germline trimming cut 6 bases from V and 4 bases from J; bases unmatched to any gene: 2. Each CDR3 protein gets one entry after TCRdb re-called the 5' RACE reads with MiXCR. Of 350,000 to 450,000 distinct CDR3 sequences listed, about 15% are singletons. The chain joins TRBV6-5 to TRBJ2-5, with 10 bases that match TRBD2. This TCR derives from a man in his late teens or twenties who had mild COVID-19 (a few samples of this study predate the infection). Cell type and time point are not known. What was sequenced was PBMCs or a T cell subset sorted from them (not recorded which). CDR3 loop: CASRIAGGETQYF. CDR3 nucleotide sequence: TGTGCCAGCAGGATAGCGGGGGGAGAGACCCAGTACTTC.